Following are 8 T cell receptor beta chains from one sample sequenced in a study of T cell responses to AZD1222 COVID-19 vaccine. The repertoire was sequenced with immunoSEQ multiplex PCR; TCRdb's copy has only in-frame clones and lacks some. The sample records 170,000 or so clones, 87% being singletons. This specimen consisted of peripheral blood, obtained on day 0 of AZD1222 vaccination. Receptor source: an adult in good health.

This chain connects TRBV19 to TRBJ1-6; 12 positions agree with TRBD1. V gave up 3 bases and J gave up 10 bases; unmatched junction bases: 4. The germline gives CDR1 LNHDA, CDR2 SQIVND (reference sequence). The CDR3 runs 15 residues. Here the CDR3 reads CASSIKGTGGSPLHF. In nucleotides, the CDR3 is TGTGCCAGTAGTATCAAGGGGACAGGGGGCTCACCCCTCCACTTT. The full variable domain, its missing parts supplied by reference TRBV19 and TRBJ1-6, is DGGITQSPKYLFRKEGQNVTLSCEQNLNHDAMYWYRQDPGQGLRLIYYSQIVNDFQKGDIAEGYSVSREKKESFPLTVTSAQKNPTAFYLCASSIKGTGGSPLHFGNGTRLTVT.

This chain connects TRBV19 to TRBJ2-3, with D perhaps matching TRBD1 (6 bases). V was pared by 3 bases and J by 6 bases, with 16 bases between. CDR3 length: 15 residues. Germline loops: CDR1 LNHDA, CDR2 SQIVND (reference sequence). The CDR3 coding sequence is TGTGCCAGTAGTATGGGGGCCCAGGGTTCCGATACGCAGTATTTT. Translation: CASSMGAQGSDTQYF.

CDR3 coding DNA: TGTGCCACCAGTGATTTAGGTCGGAACAATGAGCAGTTCTTC. This codes for CATSDLGRNNEQFF. The chain recombines TRBV24-1 with TRBJ2-1; unclear D gene. The CDR3 contains 14 residues. The germline CDR1 and CDR2 sequences are KGHDR and SFDVKD. V gave up 1 base and J gave up 5 bases, with 8 bases separating them.

The chain recombines TRBV6-5 with TRBJ1-2; possibly TRBD1 for D (5 bases). The CDR3 contains 14 residues. V gave up 6 bases and J gave up 0 bases, with 11 bases separating them. In germline, CDR1 is MNHEY, CDR2 SVGAGI. The CDR3 protein is CASRRRGANYGYTF. The CDR3, as DNA: TGTGCCAGCAGACGGAGGGGAGCTAACTATGGCTACACCTTC.

This clone was observed a handful of times. The rearrangement joins TRBV11-2 to TRBJ2-1, with 12 bases lining up with TRBD2. This CDR3 has 15 amino acids. J gave up 7 bases and V 5 bases, and 6 bases lay outside the gene matches. Germline V gene data show CDR1 as SGHAT and CDR2 as FQNNGV. The CDR3 here is CASSPGLAGRNEQFF. Here the CDR3 DNA reads TGTGCCAGCAGCCCGGGACTAGCGGGTAGGAATGAGCAGTTCTTC. The whole variable domain, remainder taken from reference TRBV11-2 and TRBJ2-1, is EAGVAQSPRYKIIEKRQSVAFWCNPISGHATLYWYQQILGQGPKLLIQFQNNGVVDDSQLPKDRFSAERLKGVDSTLKIQPAKLEDSAVYLCASSPGLAGRNEQFFGPGTRLTVL.

The rearrangement uses TRBV4-2 and TRBJ2-7; 11 bases fit TRBD2. Germline V gene lookup returns CDR1 LGHNA and CDR2 YNFKEQ. With V trimmed by 6 bases and J by 1 base, 5 bases remained unmatched. The CDR3 extends over 15 amino acids. CDR3 bases: TGTGCCAGCAGTCCCGGGACTAGCGGTTCCTACGAGCAGTACTTC. Encoded protein: CASSPGTSGSYEQYF.

The gene calls are TRBV19 and TRBJ2-7, with D maybe TRBD1 (6 bases). V dropped 4 bases and J dropped 3 bases, with 16 bases sitting between them. The germline CDR1 and CDR2 sequences are LNHDA and SQIVND (reference sequence). The CDR3 consists of 15 residues. Written as DNA, the CDR3 is TGTGCCAGTAGTACTACAGGGTCCCAGGGCTACGAGCAGTACTTC. This gives the protein CASSTTGSQGYEQYF.

The V gene is TRBV21-1, the J gene TRBJ2-7; whether TRBD2, the table's D call, matches the DNA was not checked. TRBV21-1 is a documented pseudogene. The CDR3 spans 15 residues. CDR3: CASWTSGSLWYEQYF. The DNA for the CDR3 is TGTGCCAGTTGGACTAGCGGGAGTCTATGGTACGAGCAGTACTTC.